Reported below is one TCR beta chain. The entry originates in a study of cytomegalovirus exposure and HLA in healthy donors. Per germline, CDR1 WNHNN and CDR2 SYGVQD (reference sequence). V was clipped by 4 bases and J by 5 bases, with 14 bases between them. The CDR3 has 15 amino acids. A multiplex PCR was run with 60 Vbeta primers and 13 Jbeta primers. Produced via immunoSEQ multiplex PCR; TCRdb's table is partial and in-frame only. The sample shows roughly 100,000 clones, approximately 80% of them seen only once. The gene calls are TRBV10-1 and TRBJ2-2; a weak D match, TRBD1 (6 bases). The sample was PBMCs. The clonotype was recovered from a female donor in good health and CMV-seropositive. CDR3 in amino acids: CASSGGKQGTGELFF. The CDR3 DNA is TGCGCCAGCAGTGGGGGTAAACAGGGTACCGGGGAGCTGTTTTTT.